This T cell receptor beta chain was sequenced for a study of cytomegalovirus exposure and HLA in healthy donors. Findings and caveats of the study: Under in vitro conditions, a few CMV-associated chains were confirmed as specific for CMV antigens.

As regards this clone: Its antigen is unidentified.

Trimming removed 5 bases at V and 4 bases at J, with 5 bases between. Germline V gene sequence: CDR1 SQVTM, CDR2 ANQGSEA. The CDR3 has 10 amino acids. The PCR was carried out with 60 Vbeta primers and 13 Jbeta primers. Data came from immunoSEQ multiplex PCR; TCRdb stores just in-frame clones and leaves some out. The data hold fewer than 90,000 clones, with about 80% observed a single time. The chain employs TRBV29-1 and TRBJ1-2; D uncertain. The specimen sequenced was PBMCs. The TCR comes from a male donor in good health and CMV-seronegative. The CDR3 region has the DNA TGCAGCGTTTCTTCCTATGGCTACACCTTC. It specifies CSVSSYGYTF.